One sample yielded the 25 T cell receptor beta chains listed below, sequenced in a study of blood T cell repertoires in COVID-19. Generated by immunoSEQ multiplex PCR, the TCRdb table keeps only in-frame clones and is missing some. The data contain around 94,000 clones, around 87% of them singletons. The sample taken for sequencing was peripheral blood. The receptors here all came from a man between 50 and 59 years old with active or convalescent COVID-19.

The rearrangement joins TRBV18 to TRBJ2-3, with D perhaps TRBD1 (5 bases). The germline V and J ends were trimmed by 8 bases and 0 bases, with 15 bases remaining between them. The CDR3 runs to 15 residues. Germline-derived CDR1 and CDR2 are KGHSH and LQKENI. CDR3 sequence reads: CASRQTATSTDTQYF. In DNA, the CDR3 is TGTGCCAGCCGACAGACTGCTACTAGCACAGATACGCAGTATTTT.

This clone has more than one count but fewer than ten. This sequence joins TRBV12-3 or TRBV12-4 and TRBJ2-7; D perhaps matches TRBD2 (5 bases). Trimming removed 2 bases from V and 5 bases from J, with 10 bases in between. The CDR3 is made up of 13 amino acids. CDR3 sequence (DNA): TGTGCCAGCAGTTTATCGGGAAGTCACGAGCAGTACTTC. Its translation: CASSLSGSHEQYF.

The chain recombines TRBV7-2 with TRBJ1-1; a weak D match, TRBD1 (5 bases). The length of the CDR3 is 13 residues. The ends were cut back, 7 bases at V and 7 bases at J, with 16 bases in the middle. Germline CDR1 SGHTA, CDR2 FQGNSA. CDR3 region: CASTQGPVDEAFF. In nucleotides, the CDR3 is TGTGCCAGCACCCAGGGCCCAGTTGATGAAGCTTTCTTT.

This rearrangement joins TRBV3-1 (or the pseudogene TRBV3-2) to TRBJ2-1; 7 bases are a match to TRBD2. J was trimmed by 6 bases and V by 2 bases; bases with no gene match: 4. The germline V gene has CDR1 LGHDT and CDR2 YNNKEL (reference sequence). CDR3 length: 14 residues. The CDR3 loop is CASSQMASGNEQFF. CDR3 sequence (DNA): TGTGCCAGCAGCCAAATGGCTAGCGGCAATGAGCAGTTCTTC.

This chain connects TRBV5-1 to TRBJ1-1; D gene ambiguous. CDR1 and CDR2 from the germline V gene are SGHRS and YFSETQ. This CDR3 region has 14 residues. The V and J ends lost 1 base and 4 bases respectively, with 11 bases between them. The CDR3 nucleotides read TGCGCCAGCAGCTTGTCTCGGGAAGGCACTGAAGCTTTCTTT. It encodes CASSLSREGTEAFF.

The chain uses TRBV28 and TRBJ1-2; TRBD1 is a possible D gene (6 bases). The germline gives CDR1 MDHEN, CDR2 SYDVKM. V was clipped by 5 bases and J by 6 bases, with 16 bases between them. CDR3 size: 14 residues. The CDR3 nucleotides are TGTGCCAGCAGTCTCAACAGGGTCAGGGATGGCTACACCTTC. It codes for CASSLNRVRDGYTF.

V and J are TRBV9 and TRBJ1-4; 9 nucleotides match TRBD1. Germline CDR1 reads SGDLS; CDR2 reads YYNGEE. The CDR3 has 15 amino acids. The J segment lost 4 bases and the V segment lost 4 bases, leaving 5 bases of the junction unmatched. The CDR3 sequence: CASSPRQGGNEKLFF. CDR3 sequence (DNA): TGTGCCAGCAGCCCCCGACAGGGGGGTAATGAAAAACTGTTTTTT.

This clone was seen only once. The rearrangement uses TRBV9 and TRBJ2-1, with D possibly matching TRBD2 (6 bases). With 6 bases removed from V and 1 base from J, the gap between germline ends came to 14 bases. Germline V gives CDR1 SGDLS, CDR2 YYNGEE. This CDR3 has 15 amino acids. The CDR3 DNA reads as TGTGCCAGCACCCTGGAGGGCCTTTCCTACAATGAGCAGTTCTTC. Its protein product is CASTLEGLSYNEQFF. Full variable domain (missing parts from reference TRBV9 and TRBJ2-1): DSGVTQTPKHLITATGQRVTLRCSPRSGDLSVYWYQQSLDQGLQFLIQYYNGEERAKGNILERFSAQQFPDLHSELNLSSLELGDSALYFCASTLEGLSYNEQFFGPGTRLTVL.

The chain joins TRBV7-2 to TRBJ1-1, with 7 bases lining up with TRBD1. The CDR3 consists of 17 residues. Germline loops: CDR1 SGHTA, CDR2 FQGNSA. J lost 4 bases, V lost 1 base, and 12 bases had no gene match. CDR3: CASSLEFNWQGGTEAFF. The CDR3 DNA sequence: TGTGCCAGCAGCTTAGAATTCAACTGGCAGGGGGGCACTGAAGCTTTCTTT.

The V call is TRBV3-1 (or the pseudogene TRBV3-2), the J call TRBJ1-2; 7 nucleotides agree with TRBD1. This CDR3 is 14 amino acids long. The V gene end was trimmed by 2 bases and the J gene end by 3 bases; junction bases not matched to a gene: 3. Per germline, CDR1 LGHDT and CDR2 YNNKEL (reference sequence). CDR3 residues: CASSQITGDYGYTF. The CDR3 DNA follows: TGTGCCAGCAGCCAAATTACAGGGGACTATGGCTACACCTTC.

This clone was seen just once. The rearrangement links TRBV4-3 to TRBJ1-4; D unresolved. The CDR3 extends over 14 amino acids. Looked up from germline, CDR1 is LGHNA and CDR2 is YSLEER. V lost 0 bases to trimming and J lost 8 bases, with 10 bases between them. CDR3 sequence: CASSQDGGLEKLFF. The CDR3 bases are TGCGCCAGCAGCCAAGACGGAGGCCTGGAAAAACTGTTTTTT.

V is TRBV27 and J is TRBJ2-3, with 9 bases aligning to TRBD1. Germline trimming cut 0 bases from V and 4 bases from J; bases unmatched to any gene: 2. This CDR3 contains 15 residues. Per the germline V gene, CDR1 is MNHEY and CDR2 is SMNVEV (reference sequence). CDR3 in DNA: TGTGCCAGCAGTTTATCGGGACAGGGATCAGATACGCAGTATTTT. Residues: CASSLSGQGSDTQYF.

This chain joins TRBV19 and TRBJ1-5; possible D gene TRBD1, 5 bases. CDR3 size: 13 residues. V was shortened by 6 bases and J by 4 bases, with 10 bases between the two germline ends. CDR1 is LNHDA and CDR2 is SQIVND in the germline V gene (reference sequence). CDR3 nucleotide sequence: TGTGCCAGTAGCCTCAGGGTTAATCAGCCCCAGCATTTT. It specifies CASSLRVNQPQHF.

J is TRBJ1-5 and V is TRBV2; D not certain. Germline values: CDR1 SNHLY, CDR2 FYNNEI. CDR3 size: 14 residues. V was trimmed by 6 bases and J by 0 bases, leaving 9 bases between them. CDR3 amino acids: CASRWGDSNQPQHF. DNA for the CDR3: TGTGCCAGCAGGTGGGGAGATAGCAATCAGCCCCAGCATTTT. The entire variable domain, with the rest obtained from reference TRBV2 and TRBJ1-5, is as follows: EPEVTQTPSHQVTQMGQEVILRCVPISNHLYFYWYRQILGQKVEFLVSFYNNEISEKSEIFDDQFSVERPDGSNFTLKIRSTKLEDSAMYFCASRWGDSNQPQHFGDGTRLSIL.

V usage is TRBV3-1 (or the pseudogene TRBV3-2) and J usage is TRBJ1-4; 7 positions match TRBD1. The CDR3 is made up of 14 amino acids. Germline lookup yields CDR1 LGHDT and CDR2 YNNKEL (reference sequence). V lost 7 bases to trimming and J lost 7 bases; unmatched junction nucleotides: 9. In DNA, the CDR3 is TGTGCCAGCACCCAGGGGGGATCGGGTGAAAAACTGTTTTTT. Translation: CASTQGGSGEKLFF.

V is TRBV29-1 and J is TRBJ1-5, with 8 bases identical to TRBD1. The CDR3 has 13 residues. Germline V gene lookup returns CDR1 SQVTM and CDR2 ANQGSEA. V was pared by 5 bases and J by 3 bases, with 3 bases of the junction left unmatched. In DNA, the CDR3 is TGCAGCGTTCTACAGGGGGACAATCAGCCCCAGCATTTT. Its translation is CSVLQGDNQPQHF.

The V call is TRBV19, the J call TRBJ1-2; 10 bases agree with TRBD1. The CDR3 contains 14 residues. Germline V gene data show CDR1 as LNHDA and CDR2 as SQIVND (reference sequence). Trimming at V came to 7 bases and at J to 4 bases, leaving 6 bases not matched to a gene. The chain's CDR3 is CASKETGGSYGYTF. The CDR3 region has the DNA TGTGCCAGTAAAGAGACAGGGGGCTCCTATGGCTACACCTTC.

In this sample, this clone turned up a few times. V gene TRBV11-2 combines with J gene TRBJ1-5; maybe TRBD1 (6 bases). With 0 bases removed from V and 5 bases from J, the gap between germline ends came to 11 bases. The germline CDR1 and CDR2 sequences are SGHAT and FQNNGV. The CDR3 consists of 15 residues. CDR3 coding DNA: TGTGCCAGCAGCTTAGAATCGGGGGGGCATCAGCCCCAGCATTTT. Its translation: CASSLESGGHQPQHF.

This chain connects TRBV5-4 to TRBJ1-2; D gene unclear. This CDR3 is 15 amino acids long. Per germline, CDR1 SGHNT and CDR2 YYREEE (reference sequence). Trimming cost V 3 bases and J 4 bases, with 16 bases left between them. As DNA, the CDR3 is TGTGCCAGCAGCTCAACCTCAGGCTTATCCTATGGCTACACCTTC. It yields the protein CASSSTSGLSYGYTF.

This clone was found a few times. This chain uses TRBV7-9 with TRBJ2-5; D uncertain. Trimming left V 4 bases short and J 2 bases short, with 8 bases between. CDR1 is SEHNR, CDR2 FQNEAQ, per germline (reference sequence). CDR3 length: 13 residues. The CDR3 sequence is CASSSREQETQYF. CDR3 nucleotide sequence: TGTGCCAGCAGCTCCCGAGAACAAGAGACCCAGTACTTC. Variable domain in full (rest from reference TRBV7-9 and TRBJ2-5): DTGVSQNPRHKITKRGQNVTFRCDPISEHNRLYWYRQTLGQGPEFLTYFQNEAQLEKSRLLSDRFSAERPKGSFSTLEIQRTEQGDSAMYLCASSSREQETQYFGPGTRLLVL.

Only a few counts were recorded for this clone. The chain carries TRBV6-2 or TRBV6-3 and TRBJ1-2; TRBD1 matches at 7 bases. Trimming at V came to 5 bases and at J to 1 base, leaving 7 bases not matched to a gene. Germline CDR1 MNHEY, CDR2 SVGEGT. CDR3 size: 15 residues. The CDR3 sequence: CASSRQGTFNYGYTF. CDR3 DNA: TGTGCCAGCAGTAGACAGGGAACCTTTAACTATGGCTACACCTTC.

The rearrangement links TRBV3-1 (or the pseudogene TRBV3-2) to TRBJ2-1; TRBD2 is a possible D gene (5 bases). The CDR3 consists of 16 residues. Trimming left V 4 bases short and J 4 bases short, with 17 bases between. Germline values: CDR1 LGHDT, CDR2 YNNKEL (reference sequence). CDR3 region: CASSRVIRADYNEQFF. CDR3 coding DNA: TGTGCCAGCAGCCGAGTCATCCGAGCGGATTACAATGAGCAGTTCTTC.

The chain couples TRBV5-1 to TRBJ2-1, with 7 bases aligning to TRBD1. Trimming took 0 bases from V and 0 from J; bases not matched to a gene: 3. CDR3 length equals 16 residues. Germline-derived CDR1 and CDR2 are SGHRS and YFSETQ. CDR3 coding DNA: TGCGCCAGCAGCTTGGAGGGGGCGAGCTCCTACAATGAGCAGTTCTTC. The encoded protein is CASSLEGASSYNEQFF. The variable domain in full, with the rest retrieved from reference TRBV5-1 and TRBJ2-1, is KAGVTQTPRYLIKTRGQQVTLSCSPISGHRSVSWYQQTPGQGLQFLFEYFSETQRNKGNFPGRFSGRQFSNSRSEMNVSTLELGDSALYLCASSLEGASSYNEQFFGPGTRLTVL.

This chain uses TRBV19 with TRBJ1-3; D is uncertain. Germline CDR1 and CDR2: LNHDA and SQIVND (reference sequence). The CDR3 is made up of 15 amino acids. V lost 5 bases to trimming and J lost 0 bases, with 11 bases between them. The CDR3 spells CASSEKTISGNTIYF. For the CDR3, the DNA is TGTGCCAGTAGTGAAAAGACTATCTCTGGAAACACCATATATTTT. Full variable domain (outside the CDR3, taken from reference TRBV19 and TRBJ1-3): DGGITQSPKYLFRKEGQNVTLSCEQNLNHDAMYWYRQDPGQGLRLIYYSQIVNDFQKGDIAEGYSVSREKKESFPLTVTSAQKNPTAFYLCASSEKTISGNTIYFGEGSWLTVV.

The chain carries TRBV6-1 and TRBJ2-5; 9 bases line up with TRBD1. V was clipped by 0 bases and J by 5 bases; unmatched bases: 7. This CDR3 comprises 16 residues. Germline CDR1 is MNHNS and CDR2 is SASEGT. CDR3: CASSEAYRGLGETQYF. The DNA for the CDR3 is TGTGCCAGCAGTGAAGCCTACAGGGGGCTAGGTGAGACCCAGTACTTC.